This TCR beta chain was sequenced during a study of T cells in Graves' hyperthyroidism and ophthalmopathy. This clonotype was seen repeatedly, ten times or more. One end of the junction does not line up with germline, which may come from a read error. Using RNA transcripts as the source, TCR beta CDR3 regions were amplified. HTBI primers drove first-round RT-PCR of the TCR CDR3. TCRdb independently ran MiXCR on the multiplex PCR reads; one entry per CDR3 protein. The data show more than 350,000 distinct CDR3 sequences, roughly 15% seen once. The germline CDR1 and CDR2 sequences are SSHAT and FNYEAQ (reference sequence). The CDR3 loop spans 15 amino acids.

V is TRBV7-7 and J is TRBJ2-5; a possible D gene is TRBD1 (5 bases). The TCR originated in a woman aged 25-40 years with Graves' ophthalmopathy. The sequencing input was blood. The CDR3 sequence is CASSLTDTLQETQYF. CDR3 DNA: TGTGCTAGCAGCTTGACGGACACCCTCCAAGAGACCCAGTACTTC.